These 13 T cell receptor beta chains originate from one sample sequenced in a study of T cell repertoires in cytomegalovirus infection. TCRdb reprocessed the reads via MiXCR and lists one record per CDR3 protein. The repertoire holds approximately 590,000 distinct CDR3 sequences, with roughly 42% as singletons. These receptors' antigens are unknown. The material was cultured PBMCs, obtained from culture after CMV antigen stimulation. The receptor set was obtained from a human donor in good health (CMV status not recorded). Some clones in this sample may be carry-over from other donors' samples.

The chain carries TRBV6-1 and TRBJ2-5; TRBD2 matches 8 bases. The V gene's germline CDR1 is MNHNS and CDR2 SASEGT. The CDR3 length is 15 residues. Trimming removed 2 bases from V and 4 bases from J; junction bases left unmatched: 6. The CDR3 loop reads CASSESASGLETQYF. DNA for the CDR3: TGTGCCAGCAGTGAATCCGCTAGCGGGCTAGAGACCCAGTACTTC.

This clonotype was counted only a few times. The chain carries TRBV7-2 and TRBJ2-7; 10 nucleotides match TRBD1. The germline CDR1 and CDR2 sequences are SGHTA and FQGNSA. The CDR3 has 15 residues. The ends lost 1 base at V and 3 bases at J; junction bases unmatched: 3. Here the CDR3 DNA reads TGTGCCAGCAGCTTAGATGGGACAGGGGACTACGAGCAGTACTTC. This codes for CASSLDGTGDYEQYF.

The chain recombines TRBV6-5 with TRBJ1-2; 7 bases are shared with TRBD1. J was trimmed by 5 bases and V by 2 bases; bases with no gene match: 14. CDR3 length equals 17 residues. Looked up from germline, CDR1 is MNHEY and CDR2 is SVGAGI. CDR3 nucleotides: TGTGCCAGCAGTTACCGTTTCAGGGACCGGACAGGATATGGCTACACCTTC. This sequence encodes CASSYRFRDRTGYGYTF.

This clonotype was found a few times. The CDR3 DNA is TGTGCCAGCAGCTCCTCGGGGGGGGGCGATGGCTACACCTTC. As protein: CASSSSGGGDGYTF. V gene TRBV7-9 combines with J gene TRBJ1-2, with a tentative D call TRBD1 (6 bases). The CDR3 spans 14 residues. From germline, CDR1 is SEHNR and CDR2 FQNEAQ (reference sequence). Between the trimmed V and J ends, which lost 4 bases and 6 bases, there was a span of 15 bases.

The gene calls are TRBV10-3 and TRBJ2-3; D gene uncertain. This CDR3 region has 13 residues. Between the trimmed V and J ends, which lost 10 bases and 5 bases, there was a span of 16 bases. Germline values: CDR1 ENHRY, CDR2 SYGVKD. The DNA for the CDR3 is TGTGCCACCTTGAGAGAGCCGGGAGATACGCAGTATTTT. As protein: CATLREPGDTQYF.

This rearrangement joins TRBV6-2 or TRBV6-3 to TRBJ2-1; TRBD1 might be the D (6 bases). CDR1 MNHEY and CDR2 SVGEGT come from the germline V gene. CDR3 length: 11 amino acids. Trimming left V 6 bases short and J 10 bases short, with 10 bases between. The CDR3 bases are TGTGCCAGCAGGACCGGGACAGAGCAGTTCTTC. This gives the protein CASRTGTEQFF.

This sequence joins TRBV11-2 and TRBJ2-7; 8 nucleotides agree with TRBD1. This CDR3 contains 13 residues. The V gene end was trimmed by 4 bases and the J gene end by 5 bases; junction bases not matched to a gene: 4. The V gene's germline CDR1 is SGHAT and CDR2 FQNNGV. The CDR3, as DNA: TGTGCCAGCAGCTCCGGACAGGGAGACGAGCAGTACTTC. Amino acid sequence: CASSSGQGDEQYF.

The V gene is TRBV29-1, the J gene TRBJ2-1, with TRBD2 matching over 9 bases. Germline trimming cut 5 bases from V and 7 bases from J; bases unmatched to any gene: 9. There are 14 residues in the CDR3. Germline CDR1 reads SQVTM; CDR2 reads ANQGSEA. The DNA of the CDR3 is TGCAGCGTTTACGGGACTAGCCGACAAAATGAGCAGTTCTTC. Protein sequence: CSVYGTSRQNEQFF.

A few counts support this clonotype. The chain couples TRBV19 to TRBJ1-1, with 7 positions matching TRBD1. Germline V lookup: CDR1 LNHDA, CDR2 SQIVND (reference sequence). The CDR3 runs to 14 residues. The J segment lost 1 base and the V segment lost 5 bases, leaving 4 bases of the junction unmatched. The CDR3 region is CASSRDRSNTEAFF. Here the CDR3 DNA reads TGTGCCAGTAGTCGGGACAGATCGAACACTGAAGCTTTCTTT.

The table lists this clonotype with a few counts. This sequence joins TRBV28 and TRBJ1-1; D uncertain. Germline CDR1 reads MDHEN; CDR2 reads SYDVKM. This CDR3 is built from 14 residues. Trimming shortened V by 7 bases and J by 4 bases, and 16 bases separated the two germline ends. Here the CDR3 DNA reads TGTGCCAGCACTCTCAAAGTGGGCGTCACTGAAGCTTTCTTT. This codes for CASTLKVGVTEAFF.

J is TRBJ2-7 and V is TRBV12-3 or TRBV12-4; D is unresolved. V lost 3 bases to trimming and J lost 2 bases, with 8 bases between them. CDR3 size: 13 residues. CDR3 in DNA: TGTGCCAGCAGTTTTGCCCATCCCTACGAGCAGTACTTC. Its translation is CASSFAHPYEQYF.

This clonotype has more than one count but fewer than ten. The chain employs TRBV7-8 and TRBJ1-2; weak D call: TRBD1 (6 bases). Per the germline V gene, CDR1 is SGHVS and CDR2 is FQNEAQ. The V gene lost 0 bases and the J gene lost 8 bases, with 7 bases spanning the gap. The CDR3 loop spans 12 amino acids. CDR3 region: CASSLARGGYTF. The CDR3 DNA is TGTGCCAGCAGCTTAGCGAGGGGGGGCTACACCTTC.

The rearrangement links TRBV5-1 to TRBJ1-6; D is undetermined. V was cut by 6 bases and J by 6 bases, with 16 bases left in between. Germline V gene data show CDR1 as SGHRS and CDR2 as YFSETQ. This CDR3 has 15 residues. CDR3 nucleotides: TGCGCCAGCACCTTCACTTCCCAAAGTAATTCACCCCTCCACTTT. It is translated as CASTFTSQSNSPLHF.